The TCR beta chain under discussion was sequenced for a study of blood T cell repertoires in COVID-19. Germline V lookup: CDR1 LGHDT, CDR2 YNNKEL (reference sequence). The ends lost 4 bases at V and 0 bases at J; junction bases unmatched: 2. The CDR3 length is 15 residues. Repertoires were generated with immunoSEQ multiplex PCR, while TCRdb's copy carries only in-frame clones and drops some. The sample includes about 490,000 clones, 70% to 90% seen only once; the top ten take approximately 3.4%. This chain links TRBV3-1 (or the pseudogene TRBV3-2) with TRBJ2-1, with 8 positions matching TRBD2. The specimen sequenced was peripheral blood. This sequence was found in a human donor in a cohort sampled during active COVID-19. CDR3 loop: CASSLAGISYNEQFF. CDR3 coding DNA: TGTGCCAGCAGCCTAGCGGGAATCTCCTACAATGAGCAGTTCTTC.